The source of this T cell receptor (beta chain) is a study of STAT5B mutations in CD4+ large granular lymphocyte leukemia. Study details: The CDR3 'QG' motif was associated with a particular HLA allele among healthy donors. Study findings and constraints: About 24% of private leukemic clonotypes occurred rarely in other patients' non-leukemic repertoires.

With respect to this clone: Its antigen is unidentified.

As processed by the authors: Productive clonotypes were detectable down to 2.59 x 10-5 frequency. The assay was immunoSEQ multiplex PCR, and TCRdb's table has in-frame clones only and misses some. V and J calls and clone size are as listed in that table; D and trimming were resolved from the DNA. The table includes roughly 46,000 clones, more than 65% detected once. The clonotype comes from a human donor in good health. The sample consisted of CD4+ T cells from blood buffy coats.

CDR3 sequence (DNA): TGTGCCAGCAGCTTACCTTCGGCAGGTGGGCAGATTGTGTATGGCTACACCTTC. Residues: CASSLPSAGGQIVYGYTF. The chain recombines TRBV11-3 with TRBJ1-2, with D unclear. The CDR3 sequence is 18 residues long. V was pared by 2 bases and J by 5 bases, with 24 bases between. Germline V CDR1 and CDR2: SGHNT, YENEEA.